This T cell receptor beta chain is from a study of identical twins. The study, taken as a whole, reports: Within twin pairs, the out-of-frame alpha sequences they shared showed excess low generation probability.

Each CDR3 protein gets one entry after TCRdb re-called the 5' RACE reads with MiXCR. The sample has 450,000 or so distinct CDR3 sequences, 14% seen once; the top ten hold about 0.97%. Worth noting for this clonotype: Its target is unknown.

The CDR3 runs to 13 residues. V lost 5 bases to trimming and J lost 2 bases, with 10 bases between them. CDR1 PRHDT and CDR2 FYEKMQ come from the germline V gene (reference sequence). The sample was also reused in another study, on yellow fever vaccine responses in identical twins.

The source is a woman aged 18 to 35 in good health. V gene TRBV13 combines with J gene TRBJ2-7; no clear D gene. Specimen: CD4+ T cells sorted from blood. Here the CDR3 DNA reads TGTGCCAGCAGCACCGGACCTCCCTACGAGCAGTACTTC. This gives the protein CASSTGPPYEQYF.